This is a list of T cell receptor beta chains from one sample in a study of T cell responses to AZD1222 COVID-19 vaccine. Method: immunoSEQ multiplex PCR; TCRdb's copy keeps in-frame clones and lacks some. This table holds about 90,000 clones, around nine tenths found once. The sequenced sample was peripheral blood, obtained on day 0 of MenACWY control vaccination. The receptors come from an adult in good health. Each CDR3 is given with its conserved first and last residue. The D gene is left open where the match is weak.

DNA	CDR3	V	D	J
TGTGCCAGCAGCTTGGGAGGGAGGGGCCCCGGGGAGCTGTTTTTT	CASSLGGRGPGELFF	TRBV5-4	TRBD2	TRBJ2-2
TGTGCCAGCTACTACGACTCCTACAATGAGCAGTTCTTC	CASYYDSYNEQFF	TRBV18	NA	TRBJ2-1
TGTGCCAGCAGCTCTCGGGGCCTCGGGACCCAGTACTTC	CASSSRGLGTQYF	TRBV11-3	NA	TRBJ2-5
TGTGCCAGCAGTAACAGGGTGGGTCAGGAAAAACTGTTTTTT	CASSNRVGQEKLFF	TRBV7-9	NA	TRBJ1-4
TGTGCCAGCAGCTCCGGACGGGACGTCCTGACTTTC	CASSSGRDVLTF	TRBV6-5	NA	TRBJ2-6
TGTGCCAGCAGCTTTCGACAGAGCTCCTACGAGCAGTACTTC	CASSFRQSSYEQYF	TRBV6-6	NA	TRBJ2-7
TGTGCCAGCAGTACAGGGAATAACTATGGCTACACCTTC	CASSTGNNYGYTF	TRBV28	NA	TRBJ1-2
TGCGCCAGCAGCCAATGGTTTGAGGGACTAGATTACAATGAGCAGTTCTTC	CASSQWFEGLDYNEQFF	TRBV4-3	TRBD2	TRBJ2-1
TGTGCCAGCAGCACCTGGACAGGGCCTGGCTACACCTTC	CASSTWTGPGYTF	TRBV7-2	TRBD1	TRBJ1-2
TGCGCCAGCAGCTCTGGGTCCTTAGGAGGAAACTACGAGCAGTACTTC	CASSSGSLGGNYEQYF	TRBV5-1	NA	TRBJ2-7